The clone carrying this T cell receptor beta chain was observed a handful of times. The antigen remains undetermined. Deletions cut 7 bases from V and 1 base from J, with 20 bases between. CDR1 is SQVTM, CDR2 ANQGSEA, per germline. The CDR3 length is 16 residues. The data were taken from a study of CD8 T cells in ankylosing spondylitis. Broader study findings: Several highly homologous variants formed a TCR beta motif that appeared characteristic of ankylosing spondylitis blood. Relatively rare in peripheral blood, disease-linked clones were also CD8+. Clones linked to disease were reported to show significant enrichment in matched ankylosing spondylitis synovial fluid.

TCRdb reprocessed the 5' RACE reads with MiXCR, giving one entry per CDR3 protein. The repertoire includes 130,000 or so distinct CDR3 sequences, 7% of them detected once, and about 12% sits in the top ten. The sequencing sample was made of blood, either unsorted or a sorted T cell fraction (not recorded which). The receptor was derived from a male donor with ankylosing spondylitis or in good health (not recorded which). V and J are TRBV29-1 and TRBJ2-1; D possibly uses TRBD1 or TRBD2 (8 bases each). The CDR3 sequence: CSGTGREEGSYNEQFF. The CDR3 region has the DNA TGCAGCGGGACAGGGCGGGAGGAGGGATCCTACAATGAGCAGTTCTTC.